The rows below give T cell receptor beta chains drawn from one sample of a study of human T cells and chemical hapten exposure. Each CDR3 protein gets one entry after TCRdb re-called the RACE reads with MiXCR. The profile covers more than 85,000 distinct CDR3 sequences, with roughly a tenth appearing a single time and 3.1% taken by the ten largest. Sequencing used whole blood, obtained in connection with sensitization to the hapten diphenylcyclopropenone (DPC). The receptors come from a woman aged 40 to 50 with alopecia areata. Some clones in this sample may be carry-over from other donors' samples. CDR3s include the opening cysteine and the closing phenylalanine or tryptophan. The D gene is left open where the match is weak. Clone sizes are given selectively: once, few, many, or a class where the clone is expanded.

CDR3 protein,CDR3 DNA,J gene,D gene,V gene,clone size
CASRRGAGTDTQYF,TGTGCCAGCCGGAGGGGGGCAGGGACAGATACGCAGTATTTT,TRBJ2-3,.,TRBV6-2/TRBV6-3,few
CASSGESGVKPQHF,TGTGCCAGCAGTGGGGAGTCGGGGGTAAAGCCCCAGCATTTT,TRBJ1-5,.,TRBV6-1,.
CAWSPTGQVSYNSPLHF,TGTGCCTGGAGTCCCACGGGGCAGGTCTCCTATAATTCACCCCTCCACTTT,TRBJ1-6,.,TRBV30,few
CASSVTDNSYEQYF,TGTGCCAGCAGCGTTACGGACAACTCCTACGAGCAGTACTTC,TRBJ2-7,.,TRBV9,many
CASTNRVGNEQFF,TGTGCCAGCACCAACAGGGTTGGGAATGAGCAGTTCTTC,TRBJ2-1,.,TRBV6-2/TRBV6-3,.
CASSYDTGGTEAFF,TGCGCCAGCAGTTATGACACGGGGGGCACTGAAGCTTTCTTT,TRBJ1-1,.,TRBV5-1,.
CASSSRFAGLGSLNTQYF,TGTGCCAGCAGTTCAAGGTTCGCGGGATTGGGAAGTTTAAATACGCAGTATTTT,TRBJ2-3,.,TRBV6-5,.
CAFPGTGNEKLFF,TGTGCCTTCCCCGGGACGGGGAATGAAAAACTGTTTTTT,TRBJ1-4,.,TRBV7-9,many
CASSPPGANVLTF,TGTGCCAGCAGCCCACCTGGGGCCAACGTCCTGACTTTC,TRBJ2-6,.,TRBV7-2,few
CASSLEDFYGYTF,TGCGCCAGCAGCTTGGAGGACTTCTATGGCTACACCTTC,TRBJ1-2,.,TRBV5-1,few